These 20 T cell receptor beta chains were all obtained from the same sample, sequenced in a study of Ad26.COV2.S vaccination and SARS-CoV-2 variants. Treatment noted: some 20 received Ad26.COV2.S at low or high dose, single or two shots; about 5 received placebo; per-sample allocation not given. Day 63 after the first vaccine or placebo injection was the time point for sampling. The data were produced by immunoSEQ multiplex PCR, yet TCRdb's version contains in-frame clones alone and is incomplete. The table records 380,000 or so clones, about 80% of them present only once. This sample comprised peripheral blood, obtained in a trial of Ad26.COV2.S vaccine versus placebo. Every receptor here comes from a person aged 18 to 65 who received the Ad26.COV2.S COVID-19 vaccine or a placebo.

This clone was detected only once. The chain couples TRBV18 to TRBJ2-3, with 8 bases matching TRBD2. This CDR3 is built from 18 residues. The V segment lost 3 bases and the J segment 2 bases; nucleotides outside the gene matches: 13. CDR1 and CDR2 (germline): KGHSH, LQKENI. The CDR3: CASSPGFRSGGLTDTQYF. The CDR3 nucleotides read TGTGCCAGCTCACCGGGCTTTCGCAGCGGGGGACTCACAGATACGCAGTATTTT.

The chain uses TRBV19 and TRBJ1-2; 10 nucleotides line up with TRBD1. This CDR3 spans 15 amino acids. V lost 6 bases to trimming and J lost 4 bases; unmatched junction nucleotides: 8. Germline-derived CDR1 and CDR2 are LNHDA and SQIVND (reference sequence). CDR3 amino acids: CASSQQGTGVYGYTF. Here the CDR3 DNA reads TGTGCCAGTAGCCAACAAGGGACAGGGGTCTATGGCTACACCTTC.

The gene calls are TRBV6-2 or TRBV6-3 and TRBJ2-2; maybe TRBD1 (6 bases). The germline CDR1 and CDR2 sequences are MNHEY and SVGEGT. There are 12 residues in the CDR3. Trimming left V 2 bases short and J 12 bases short, with 10 bases between. The CDR3 spells CASSYVGDKLFF. CDR3 coding DNA: TGTGCCAGCAGTTACGTGGGGGACAAGCTGTTTTTT.

J is TRBJ1-1 and V is TRBV5-1, with 9 positions matching TRBD1. Germline V gene sequence: CDR1 SGHRS, CDR2 YFSETQ. J was trimmed by 3 bases and V by 2 bases; bases with no gene match: 5. CDR3 length: 15 residues. The CDR3 protein is CASSLGQGYDTEAFF. The CDR3 region has the DNA TGCGCCAGCAGCTTAGGACAGGGGTATGACACTGAAGCTTTCTTT.

The chain employs TRBV4-3 and TRBJ1-2; D is ambiguous. CDR1 LGHNA and CDR2 YSLEER come from the germline V gene. Trimming removed 1 base at V and 4 bases at J, with 13 bases between. This CDR3 is built from 15 residues. CDR3 sequence: CASSQALTPGYGYTF. The CDR3 DNA sequence: TGCGCCAGCAGCCAAGCCCTGACCCCTGGCTATGGCTACACCTTC.

The chain has TRBV5-4 and TRBJ2-7, with 11 nucleotides matching TRBD2. Germline CDR1 reads SGHNT; CDR2 reads YYREEE (reference sequence). There are 17 residues in the CDR3. The trim removed 4 bases at V and 0 bases at J, leaving 9 bases unmatched. The chain's CDR3 is CASSPSSGRSSSYEQYF. CDR3 bases: TGTGCCAGCAGCCCGTCTAGCGGGAGGTCAAGCTCCTACGAGCAGTACTTC. The variable domain in full, with the rest retrieved from reference TRBV5-4 and TRBJ2-7, is ETGVTQSPTHLIKTRGQQVTLRCSSQSGHNTVSWYQQALGQGPQFIFQYYREEENGRGNFPPRFSGLQFPNYSSELNVNALELDDSALYLCASSPSSGRSSSYEQYFGPGTRLTVT.

The CDR3 DNA is TGCGCCAGCAGCCAGGGAGTATCTTCCTACAATGAGCAGTTCTTC. Its translation: CASSQGVSSYNEQFF. J is TRBJ2-1 and V is TRBV4-1; TRBD2 might be the D (5 bases). Germline lookup yields CDR1 MGHRA and CDR2 YSYEKL. This CDR3 is built from 15 residues. The V and J ends lost 3 bases and 1 base respectively, with 10 bases between them.

This clone came up once. This rearrangement joins TRBV19 to TRBJ2-3, with D unclear. V lost 5 bases to trimming and J lost 3 bases, with 12 bases between them. Germline values: CDR1 LNHDA, CDR2 SQIVND (reference sequence). This CDR3 comprises 14 residues. DNA for the CDR3: TGTGCCAGTAGTCGAGGCGGTGGAACAGATACGCAGTATTTT. Amino acids: CASSRGGGTDTQYF.

This chain uses TRBV30 with TRBJ1-1; D gene unclear. The CDR3 covers 12 residues. The V end was cut by 3 bases, the J end by 0 bases, with 5 bases between. CDR1 is GTSNPN, CDR2 SVGIG, per germline (reference sequence). The CDR3 sequence: CAWRKMNTEAFF. CDR3 bases: TGTGCCTGGAGAAAAATGAACACTGAAGCTTTCTTT.

This chain connects TRBV7-3 to TRBJ2-3; D remains unclear. The CDR3 is made up of 13 amino acids. Looked up from germline, CDR1 is SGHTA and CDR2 is FQGTGA. V was pared by 6 bases and J by 1 base, with 8 bases between. This chain's CDR3 is CASRGIGTDTQYF. The CDR3 DNA follows: TGTGCCAGCAGAGGTATCGGCACAGATACGCAGTATTTT.

This clone has more than one count but fewer than ten. The CDR3 is CATSAFPGASEDEQYF. DNA of the CDR3: TGTGCCACCAGTGCCTTTCCAGGGGCAAGCGAGGACGAGCAGTACTTC. The chain carries TRBV24-1 and TRBJ2-7; D is perhaps TRBD1 (6 bases). CDR3 size: 16 residues. Trimming removed 5 bases from V and 5 bases from J, with 21 bases in between. CDR1 and CDR2 (germline): KGHDR, SFDVKD.

This sequence joins TRBV18 and TRBJ2-1; 7 positions match TRBD2. J gave up 0 bases and V 0 bases, and 2 bases lay outside the gene matches. CDR1 and CDR2 from the germline V gene are KGHSH and LQKENI. There are 16 residues in the CDR3. CDR3 nucleotides: TGTGCCAGCTCACCACCGACGGGGGGCTCCTACAATGAGCAGTTCTTC. Its protein is CASSPPTGGSYNEQFF.

The chain is built from TRBV2 and TRBJ1-6; 7 positions match TRBD1. Trimming took 6 bases from V and 0 from J; bases not matched to a gene: 2. The CDR3 covers 15 residues. Germline V gives CDR1 SNHLY, CDR2 FYNNEI. Here the CDR3 reads CASRGQSSYNSPLHF. CDR3 DNA sequence: TGTGCCAGCAGGGGACAGAGCTCCTATAATTCACCCCTCCACTTT.

The rearrangement uses TRBV7-2 and TRBJ2-7, with 13 bases lining up with TRBD2. CDR3 size: 16 residues. The ends lost 5 bases at V and 2 bases at J; junction bases unmatched: 6. The germline CDR1 and CDR2 sequences are SGHTA and FQGNSA. DNA of the CDR3: TGTGCCAGCAGCGACCCACTAGCGGGGGGGCCCTACGAGCAGTACTTC. Protein sequence: CASSDPLAGGPYEQYF.

The J gene is TRBJ2-2, the V gene TRBV5-1; TRBD1 matches 10 bases. Trimming at V came to 7 bases and at J to 6 bases, leaving 6 bases not matched to a gene. Germline CDR1 and CDR2: SGHRS and YFSETQ. The CDR3 contains 14 residues. Written as DNA, the CDR3 is TGCGCCAGCCAGACAGGGGGCGTTTCCGGGGAGCTGTTTTTT. This gives the protein CASQTGGVSGELFF.

This chain connects TRBV7-2 to TRBJ2-1; tentatively, D is TRBD2 (7 bases). The CDR3 is 14 residues long. The germline gives CDR1 SGHTA, CDR2 FQGNSA. Deletions cut 0 bases from V and 10 bases from J, with 13 bases between. In nucleotides, the CDR3 is TGTGCCAGCAGCTTAGCGCGGGGGCCAGGGGAGCAGTTCTTC. Encoded protein: CASSLARGPGEQFF.

The chain employs TRBV15 and TRBJ1-2, with no clear D. The germline V gene has CDR1 LNHNV and CDR2 YYDKDF (reference sequence). The CDR3 extends over 12 amino acids. Trimming removed 5 bases at V and 4 bases at J, with 8 bases between. This CDR3 reads CATSEVSYGYTF. The CDR3 region has the DNA TGTGCCACCAGCGAAGTGAGCTATGGCTACACCTTC.

The V call is TRBV6-5, the J call TRBJ2-2; tentative D call: TRBD2 (5 bases). The CDR3 is made up of 13 amino acids. Trimming removed 7 bases from V and 3 bases from J, with 9 bases in between. Germline CDR1 and CDR2: MNHEY and SVGAGI. The CDR3 is CASKSGDTGELFF. Written as DNA, the CDR3 is TGTGCCAGCAAATCCGGGGACACCGGGGAGCTGTTTTTT.

The chain has TRBV11-2 and TRBJ2-7, with 8 bases identical to TRBD1. The ends lost 5 bases at V and 5 bases at J; junction bases unmatched: 14. CDR1 is SGHAT, CDR2 FQNNGV, per germline. CDR3 length: 16 residues. The CDR3 nucleotides are TGTGCCAGCAGCCTCGAGCTATCGGACAGGGCAGACGAGCAGTACTTC. Translating it yields CASSLELSDRADEQYF.

The CDR3 DNA reads TGTGCCAGCAGCCACCACAGGGGATTGAATTCACCCCTCCACTTT. Translation: CASSHHRGLNSPLHF. The chain couples TRBV7-8 to TRBJ1-6; 7 nucleotides match TRBD1. The CDR3 consists of 15 residues. V gave up 5 bases and J gave up 7 bases; unmatched junction bases: 8. CDR1 and CDR2 from the germline V gene are SGHVS and FQNEAQ.